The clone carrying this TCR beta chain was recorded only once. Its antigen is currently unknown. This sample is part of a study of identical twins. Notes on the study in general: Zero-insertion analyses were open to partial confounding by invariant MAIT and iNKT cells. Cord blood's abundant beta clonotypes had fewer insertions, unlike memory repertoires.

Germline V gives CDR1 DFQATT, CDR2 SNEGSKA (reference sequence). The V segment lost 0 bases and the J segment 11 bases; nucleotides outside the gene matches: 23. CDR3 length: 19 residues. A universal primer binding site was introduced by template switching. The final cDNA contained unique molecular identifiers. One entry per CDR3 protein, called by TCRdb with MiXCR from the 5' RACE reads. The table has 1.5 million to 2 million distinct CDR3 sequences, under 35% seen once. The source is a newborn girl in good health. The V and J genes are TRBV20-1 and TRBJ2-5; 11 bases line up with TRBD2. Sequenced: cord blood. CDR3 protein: CSARDQLLLTSGRRWEQYF. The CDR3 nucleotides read TGCAGTGCTAGAGATCAACTGCTATTAACTAGCGGGAGACGTTGGGAGCAGTACTTC.